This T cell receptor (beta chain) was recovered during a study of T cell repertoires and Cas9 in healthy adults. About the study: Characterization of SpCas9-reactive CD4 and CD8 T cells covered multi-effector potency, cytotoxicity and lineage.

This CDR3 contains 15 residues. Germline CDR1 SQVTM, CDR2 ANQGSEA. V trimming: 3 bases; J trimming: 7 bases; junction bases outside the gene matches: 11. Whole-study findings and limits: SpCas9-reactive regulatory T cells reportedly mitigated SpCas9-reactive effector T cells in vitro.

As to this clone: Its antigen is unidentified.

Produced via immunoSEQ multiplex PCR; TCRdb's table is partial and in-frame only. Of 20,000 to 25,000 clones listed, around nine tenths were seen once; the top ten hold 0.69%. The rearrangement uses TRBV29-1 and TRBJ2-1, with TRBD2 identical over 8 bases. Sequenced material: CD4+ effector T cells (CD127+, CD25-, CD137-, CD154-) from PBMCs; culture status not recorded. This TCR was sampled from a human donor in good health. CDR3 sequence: CSVEGQRGNYNEQFF. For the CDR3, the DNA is TGCAGCGTTGAGGGGCAGCGGGGGAACTATAATGAGCAGTTCTTC.